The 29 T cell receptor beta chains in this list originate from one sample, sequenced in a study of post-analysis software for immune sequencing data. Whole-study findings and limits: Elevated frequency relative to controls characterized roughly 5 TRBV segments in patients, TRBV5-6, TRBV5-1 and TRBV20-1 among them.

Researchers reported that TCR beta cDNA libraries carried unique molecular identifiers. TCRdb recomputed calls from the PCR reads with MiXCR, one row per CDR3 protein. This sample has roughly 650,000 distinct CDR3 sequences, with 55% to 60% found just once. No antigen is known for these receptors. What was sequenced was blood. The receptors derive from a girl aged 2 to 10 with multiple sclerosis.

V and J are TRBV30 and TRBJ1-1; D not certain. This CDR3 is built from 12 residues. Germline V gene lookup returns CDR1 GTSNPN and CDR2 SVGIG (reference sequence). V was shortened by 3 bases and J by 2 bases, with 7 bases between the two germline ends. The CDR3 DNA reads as TGTGCCTGGAGCCCCGTCAACACTGAAGCTTTCTTT. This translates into CAWSPVNTEAFF.

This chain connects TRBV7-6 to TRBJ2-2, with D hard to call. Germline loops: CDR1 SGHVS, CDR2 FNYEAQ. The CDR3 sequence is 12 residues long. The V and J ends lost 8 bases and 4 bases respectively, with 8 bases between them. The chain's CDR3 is CASGQVTGELFF. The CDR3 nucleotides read TGTGCCAGCGGCCAAGTCACCGGGGAGCTGTTTTTT. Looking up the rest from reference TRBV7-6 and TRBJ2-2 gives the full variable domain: GAGVSQSPRYKVTKRGQDVALRCDPISGHVSLYWYRQALGQGPEFLTYFNYEAQQDKSGLPNDRFSAERPEGSISTLTIQRTEQRDSAMYRCASGQVTGELFFGEGSRLTVL.

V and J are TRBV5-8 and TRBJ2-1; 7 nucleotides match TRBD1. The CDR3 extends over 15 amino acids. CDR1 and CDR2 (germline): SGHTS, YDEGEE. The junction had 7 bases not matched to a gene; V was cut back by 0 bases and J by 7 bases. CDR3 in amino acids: CASSLGQGHVNEQFF. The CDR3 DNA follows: TGTGCCAGCAGCTTGGGACAGGGCCATGTGAATGAGCAGTTCTTC.

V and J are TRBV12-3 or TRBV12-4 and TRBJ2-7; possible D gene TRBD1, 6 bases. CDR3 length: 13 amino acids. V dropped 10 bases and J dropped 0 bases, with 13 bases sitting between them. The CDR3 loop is CATAGVLSYEQYF. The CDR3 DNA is TGTGCCACGGCAGGGGTCCTCTCCTACGAGCAGTACTTC.

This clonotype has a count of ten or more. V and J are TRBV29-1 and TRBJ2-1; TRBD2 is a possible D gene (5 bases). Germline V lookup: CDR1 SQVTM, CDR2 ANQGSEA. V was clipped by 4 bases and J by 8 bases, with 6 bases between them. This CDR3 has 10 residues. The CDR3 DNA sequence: TGCAGCGTTGCGGAGGATGAGCAGTTCTTC. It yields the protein CSVAEDEQFF.

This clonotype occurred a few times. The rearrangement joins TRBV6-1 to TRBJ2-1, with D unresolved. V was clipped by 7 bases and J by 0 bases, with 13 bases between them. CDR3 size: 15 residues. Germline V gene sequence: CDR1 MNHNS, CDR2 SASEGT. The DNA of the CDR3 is TGTGCCAGCAAGCGTGTTGAGAGCTCCTACAATGAGCAGTTCTTC. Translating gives CASKRVESSYNEQFF.

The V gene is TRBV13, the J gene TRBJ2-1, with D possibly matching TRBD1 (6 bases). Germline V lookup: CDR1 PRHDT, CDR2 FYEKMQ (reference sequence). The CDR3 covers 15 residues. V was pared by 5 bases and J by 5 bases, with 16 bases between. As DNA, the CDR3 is TGTGCCAGCAGCGACAGGTACAAGGTACACAATGAGCAGTTCTTC. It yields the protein CASSDRYKVHNEQFF.

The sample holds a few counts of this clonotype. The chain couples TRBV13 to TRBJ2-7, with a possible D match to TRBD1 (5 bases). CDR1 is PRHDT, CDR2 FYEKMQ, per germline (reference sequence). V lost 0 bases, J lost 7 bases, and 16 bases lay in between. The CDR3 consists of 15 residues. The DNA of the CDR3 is TGTGCCAGCAGCTTAGGTCGAGCAGGGTCAGAGGAGCAGTACTTC. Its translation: CASSLGRAGSEEQYF.

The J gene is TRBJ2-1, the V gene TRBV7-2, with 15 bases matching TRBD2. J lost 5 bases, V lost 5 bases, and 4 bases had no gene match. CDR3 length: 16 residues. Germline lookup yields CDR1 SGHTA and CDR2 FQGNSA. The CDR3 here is CASSQGLAGGHNEQFF. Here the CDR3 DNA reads TGTGCCAGCAGCCAGGGACTAGCGGGGGGCCACAATGAGCAGTTCTTC.

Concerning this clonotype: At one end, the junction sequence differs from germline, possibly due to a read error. The CDR3 region is CASPPDITDTQYF. The CDR3 coding sequence is TGTGCCAGCCCACCGGATATTACAGATACGCAGTATTTT. The V and J genes are TRBV18 and TRBJ2-3; D unresolved. This CDR3 has 13 amino acids. Germline V gene sequence: CDR1 KGHSH, CDR2 LQKENI.

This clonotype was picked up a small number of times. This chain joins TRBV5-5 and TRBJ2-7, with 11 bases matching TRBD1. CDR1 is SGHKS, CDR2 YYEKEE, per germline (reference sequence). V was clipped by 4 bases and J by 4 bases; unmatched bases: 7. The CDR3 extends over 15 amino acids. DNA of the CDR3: TGTGCCAGCAGCGCCCGGGACAGGGGGAGATACGAGCAGTACTTC. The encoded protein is CASSARDRGRYEQYF.

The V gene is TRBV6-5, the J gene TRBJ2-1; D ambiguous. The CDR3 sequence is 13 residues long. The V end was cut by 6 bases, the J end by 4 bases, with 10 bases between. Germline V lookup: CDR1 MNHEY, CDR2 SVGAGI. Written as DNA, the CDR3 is TGTGCCAGCAGGAGCCTCCTTTACAATGAGCAGTTCTTC. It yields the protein CASRSLLYNEQFF.

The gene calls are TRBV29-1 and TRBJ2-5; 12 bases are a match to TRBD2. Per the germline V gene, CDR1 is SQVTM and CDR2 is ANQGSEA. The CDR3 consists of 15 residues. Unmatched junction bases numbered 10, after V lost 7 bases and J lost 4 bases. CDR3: CSAKLAGGGGETQYF. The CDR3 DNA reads TGCAGCGCTAAACTAGCGGGAGGCGGAGGAGAGACCCAGTACTTC.

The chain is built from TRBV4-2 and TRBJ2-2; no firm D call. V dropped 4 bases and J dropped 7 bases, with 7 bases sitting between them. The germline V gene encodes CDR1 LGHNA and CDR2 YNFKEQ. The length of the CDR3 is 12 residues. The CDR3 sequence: CASSLGYGELFF. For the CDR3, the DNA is TGTGCCAGCAGCCTCGGGTACGGGGAGCTGTTTTTT.

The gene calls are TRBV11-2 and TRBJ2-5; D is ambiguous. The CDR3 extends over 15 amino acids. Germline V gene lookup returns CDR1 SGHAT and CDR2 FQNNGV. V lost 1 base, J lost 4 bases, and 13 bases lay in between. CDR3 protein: CASSLGRFPLETQYF. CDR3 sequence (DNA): TGTGCCAGCAGCTTAGGGAGATTTCCCTTAGAGACCCAGTACTTC.

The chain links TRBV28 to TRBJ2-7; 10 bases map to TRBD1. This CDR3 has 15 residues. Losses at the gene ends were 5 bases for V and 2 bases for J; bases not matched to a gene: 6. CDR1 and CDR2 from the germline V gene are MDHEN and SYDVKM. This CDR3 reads CASSQMGTGAYEQYF. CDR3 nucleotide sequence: TGTGCCAGCAGTCAAATGGGGACAGGGGCCTACGAGCAGTACTTC.

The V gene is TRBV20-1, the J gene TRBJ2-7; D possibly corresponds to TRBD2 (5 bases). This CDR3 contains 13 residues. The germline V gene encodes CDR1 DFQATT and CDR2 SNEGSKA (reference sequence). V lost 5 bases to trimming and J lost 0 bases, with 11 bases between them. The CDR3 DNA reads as TGCAGTGCTTGGCGGGTGGGCTCCTACGAGCAGTACTTC. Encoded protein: CSAWRVGSYEQYF.

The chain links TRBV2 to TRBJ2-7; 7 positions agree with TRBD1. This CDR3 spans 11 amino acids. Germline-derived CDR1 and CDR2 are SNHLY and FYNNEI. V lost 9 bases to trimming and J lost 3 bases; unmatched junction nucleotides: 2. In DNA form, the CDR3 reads TGTGCCAGACGGGACAGCTACGAGCAGTACTTC. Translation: CARRDSYEQYF. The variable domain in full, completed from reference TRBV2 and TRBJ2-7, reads EPEVTQTPSHQVTQMGQEVILRCVPISNHLYFYWYRQILGQKVEFLVSFYNNEISEKSEIFDDQFSVERPDGSNFTLKIRSTKLEDSAMYFCARRDSYEQYFGPGTRLTVT.

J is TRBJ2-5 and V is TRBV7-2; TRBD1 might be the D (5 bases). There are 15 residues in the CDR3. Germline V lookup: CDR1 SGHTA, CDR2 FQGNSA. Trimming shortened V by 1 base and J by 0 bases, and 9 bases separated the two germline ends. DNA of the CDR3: TGTGCCAGCAGCTTAGTATCAGGGTACCAAGAGACCCAGTACTTC. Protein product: CASSLVSGYQETQYF.

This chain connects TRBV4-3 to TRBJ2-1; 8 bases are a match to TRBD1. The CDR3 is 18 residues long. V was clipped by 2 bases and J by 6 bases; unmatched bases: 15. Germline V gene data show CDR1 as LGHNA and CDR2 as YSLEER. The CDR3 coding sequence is TGCGCCAGCAGCCAAAGAGGGTGGTATACAGGGGGGCTCAATGAGCAGTTCTTC. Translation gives CASSQRGWYTGGLNEQFF.

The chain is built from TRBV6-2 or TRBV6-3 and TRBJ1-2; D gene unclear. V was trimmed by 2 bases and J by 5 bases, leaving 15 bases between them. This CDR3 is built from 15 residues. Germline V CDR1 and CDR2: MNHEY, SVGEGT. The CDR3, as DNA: TGTGCCAGCAGTTACAGTGGACGCCAAACTTATGGCTACACCTTC. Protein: CASSYSGRQTYGYTF.

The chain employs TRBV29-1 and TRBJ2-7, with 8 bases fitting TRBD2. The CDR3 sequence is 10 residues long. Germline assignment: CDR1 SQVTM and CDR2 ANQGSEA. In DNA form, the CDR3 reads TGCACCGGGGGGGAATACGAGCAGTACTTC. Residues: CTGGEYEQYF.

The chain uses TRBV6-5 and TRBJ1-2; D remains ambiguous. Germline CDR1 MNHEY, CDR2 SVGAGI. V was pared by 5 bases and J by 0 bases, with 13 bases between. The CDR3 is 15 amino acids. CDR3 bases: TGTGCCAGCAGTCCGCGGCCCAACCCTAACTATGGCTACACCTTC. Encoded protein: CASSPRPNPNYGYTF.

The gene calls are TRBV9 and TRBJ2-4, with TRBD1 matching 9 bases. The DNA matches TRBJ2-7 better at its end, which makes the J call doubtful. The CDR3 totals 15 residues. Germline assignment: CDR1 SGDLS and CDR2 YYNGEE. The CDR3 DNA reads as TGTGCCAGCAGCGTAGCTTGGACAGGGGAATACGAGCAGTACTTC. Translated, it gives CASSVAWTGEYEQYF.

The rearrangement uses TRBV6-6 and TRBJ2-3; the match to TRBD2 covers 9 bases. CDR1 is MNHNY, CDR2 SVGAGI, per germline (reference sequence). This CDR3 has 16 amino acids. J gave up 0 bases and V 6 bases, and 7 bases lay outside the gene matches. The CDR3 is CASSPTTSGSTDTQYF. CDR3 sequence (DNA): TGTGCCAGCAGCCCCACGACTAGCGGTAGCACAGATACGCAGTATTTT.

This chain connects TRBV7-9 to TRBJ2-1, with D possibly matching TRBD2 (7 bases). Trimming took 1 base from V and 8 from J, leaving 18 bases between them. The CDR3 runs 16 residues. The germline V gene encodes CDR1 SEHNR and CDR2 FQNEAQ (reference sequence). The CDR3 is CASSLVLGGPPDEQFF. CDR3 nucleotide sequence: TGTGCCAGCAGCTTAGTTTTGGGGGGGCCTCCGGATGAGCAGTTCTTC.

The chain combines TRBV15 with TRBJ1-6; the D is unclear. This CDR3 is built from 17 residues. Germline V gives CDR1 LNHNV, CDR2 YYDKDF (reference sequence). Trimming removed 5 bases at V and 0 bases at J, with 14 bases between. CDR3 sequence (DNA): TGTGCCACCAGCGGTGCGGGAGAAGGCTCCTATAATTCACCCCTCCACTTT. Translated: CATSGAGEGSYNSPLHF.

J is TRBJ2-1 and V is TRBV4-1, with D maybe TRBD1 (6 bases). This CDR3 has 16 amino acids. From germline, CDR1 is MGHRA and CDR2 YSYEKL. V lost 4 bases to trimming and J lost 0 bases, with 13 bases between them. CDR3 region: CASSLWTETSYNEQFF. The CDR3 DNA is TGCGCCAGCAGCCTTTGGACAGAAACCTCCTACAATGAGCAGTTCTTC.

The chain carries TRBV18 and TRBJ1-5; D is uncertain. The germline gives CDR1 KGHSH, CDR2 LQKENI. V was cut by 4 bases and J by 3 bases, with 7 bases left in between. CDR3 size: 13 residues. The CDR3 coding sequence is TGTGCCAGCTCACGAGGGAACAATCAGCCCCAGCATTTT. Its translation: CASSRGNNQPQHF. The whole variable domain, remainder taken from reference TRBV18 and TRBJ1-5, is NAGVMQNPRHLVRRRGQEARLRCSPMKGHSHVYWYRQLPEEGLKFMVYLQKENIIDESGMPKERFSAEFPKEGPSILRIQQVVRGDSAAYFCASSRGNNQPQHFGDGTRLSIL.